This T cell receptor (beta chain) was sequenced in a study of ipilimumab plus nivolumab after autologous stem cell transplantation. This CDR3 contains 15 residues. CDR1 is MNHEY, CDR2 SVGAGI, per germline. V was trimmed by 0 bases and J by 4 bases, leaving 12 bases between them. Using immunoSEQ multiplex PCR, the repertoire was profiled, and TCRdb retains in-frame clones only, with some absent. The table has 20,000 to 30,000 clones, 86% seen once; the top ten hold less than 5.5%. Sequencing was performed on PBMCs, taken in a trial of ipilimumab plus nivolumab as post-transplant consolidation. The chain employs TRBV6-5 and TRBJ1-1; weak D call: TRBD1 (6 bases). This TCR was recovered from a male donor with diffuse large B-cell lymphoma. CDR3 protein: CASSYSSGATTEAFF. The CDR3 DNA is TGTGCCAGCAGTTACTCTTCAGGGGCGACCACTGAAGCTTTCTTT.